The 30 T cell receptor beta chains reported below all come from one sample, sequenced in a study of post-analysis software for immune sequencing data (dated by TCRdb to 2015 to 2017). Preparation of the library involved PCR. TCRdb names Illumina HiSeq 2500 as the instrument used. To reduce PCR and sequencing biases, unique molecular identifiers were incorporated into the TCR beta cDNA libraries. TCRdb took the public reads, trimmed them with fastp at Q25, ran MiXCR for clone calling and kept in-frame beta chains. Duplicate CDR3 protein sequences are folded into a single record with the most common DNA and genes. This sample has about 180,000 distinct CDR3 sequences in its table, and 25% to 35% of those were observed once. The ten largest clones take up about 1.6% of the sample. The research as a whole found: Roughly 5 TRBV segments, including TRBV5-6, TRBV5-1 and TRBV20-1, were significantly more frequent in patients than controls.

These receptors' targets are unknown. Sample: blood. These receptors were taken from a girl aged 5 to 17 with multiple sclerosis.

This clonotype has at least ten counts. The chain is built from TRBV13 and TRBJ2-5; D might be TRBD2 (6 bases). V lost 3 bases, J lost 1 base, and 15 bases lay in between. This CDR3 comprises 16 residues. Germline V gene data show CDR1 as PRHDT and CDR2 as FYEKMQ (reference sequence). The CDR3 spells CASSFGGQIGQETQYF. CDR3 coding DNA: TGTGCCAGCAGCTTCGGAGGGCAGATTGGCCAAGAGACCCAGTACTTC.

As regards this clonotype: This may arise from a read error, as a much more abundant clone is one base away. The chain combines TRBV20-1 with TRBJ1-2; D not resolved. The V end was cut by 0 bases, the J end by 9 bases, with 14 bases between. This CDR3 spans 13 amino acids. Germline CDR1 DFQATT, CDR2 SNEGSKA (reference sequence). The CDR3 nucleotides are TGCAGTGCTAGAGAGGCGTACAGTTTTAGCTACACCTTC. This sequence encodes CSAREAYSFSYTF.

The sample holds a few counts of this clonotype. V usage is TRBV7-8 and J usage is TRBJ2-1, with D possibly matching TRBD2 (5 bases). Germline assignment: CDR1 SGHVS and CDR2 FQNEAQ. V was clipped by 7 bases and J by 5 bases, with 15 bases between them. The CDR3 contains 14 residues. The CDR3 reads CASNVRVNHNEQFF. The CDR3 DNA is TGTGCCAGCAATGTGAGGGTGAATCACAATGAGCAGTTCTTC.

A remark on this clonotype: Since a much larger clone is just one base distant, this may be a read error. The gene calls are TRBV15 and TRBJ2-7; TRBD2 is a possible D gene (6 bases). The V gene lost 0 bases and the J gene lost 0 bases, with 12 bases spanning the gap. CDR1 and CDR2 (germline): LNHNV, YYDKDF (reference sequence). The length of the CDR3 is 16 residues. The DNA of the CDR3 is TGTGCCACCAGCAGAGATCGCGGGGCGGCCTCCTACGAGCAGTACTTC. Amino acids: CATSRDRGAASYEQYF.

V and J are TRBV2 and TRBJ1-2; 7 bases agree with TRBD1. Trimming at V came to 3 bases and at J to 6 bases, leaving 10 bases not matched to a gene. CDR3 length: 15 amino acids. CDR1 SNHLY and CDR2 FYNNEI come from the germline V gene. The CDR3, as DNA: TGTGCCAGCAGTGATGGGAGGGGGCTCGTCAATGGCTACACCTTC. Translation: CASSDGRGLVNGYTF.

In DNA form, the CDR3 reads TGTGCCAGCAGCTTAAATAGGAGGATGCGGGACTACAATGAGCAGTTCTTC. Translating it yields CASSLNRRMRDYNEQFF. The chain joins TRBV11-2 to TRBJ2-1; D might be TRBD2 (6 bases). This CDR3 region has 17 residues. V lost 2 bases and J lost 3, with 17 bases in between. The germline V gene encodes CDR1 SGHAT and CDR2 FQNNGV.

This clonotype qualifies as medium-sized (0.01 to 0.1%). The CDR3: CSVGYGGFYEQYF. The CDR3 region has the DNA TGCAGCGTTGGTTACGGGGGCTTCTACGAGCAGTACTTC. The gene calls are TRBV29-1 and TRBJ2-7; the D call may be TRBD1 or TRBD2 (6 bases each). Trimming left V 4 bases short and J 3 bases short, with 13 bases between. This CDR3 is 13 amino acids long. Germline V gives CDR1 SQVTM, CDR2 ANQGSEA.

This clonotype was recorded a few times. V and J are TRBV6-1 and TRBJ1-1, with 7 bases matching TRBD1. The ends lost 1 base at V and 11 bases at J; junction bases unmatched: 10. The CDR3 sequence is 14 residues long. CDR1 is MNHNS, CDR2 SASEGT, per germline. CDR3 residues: CASSEVGPRGEAFF. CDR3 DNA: TGTGCCAGCAGTGAAGTGGGACCCAGGGGGGAGGCTTTCTTT.

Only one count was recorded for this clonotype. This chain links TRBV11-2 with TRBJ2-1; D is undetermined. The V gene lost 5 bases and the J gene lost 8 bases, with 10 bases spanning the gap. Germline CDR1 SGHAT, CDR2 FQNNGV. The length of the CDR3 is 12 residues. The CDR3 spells CASSKTSDEQFF. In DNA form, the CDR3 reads TGTGCCAGCAGCAAAACGAGCGATGAGCAGTTCTTC.

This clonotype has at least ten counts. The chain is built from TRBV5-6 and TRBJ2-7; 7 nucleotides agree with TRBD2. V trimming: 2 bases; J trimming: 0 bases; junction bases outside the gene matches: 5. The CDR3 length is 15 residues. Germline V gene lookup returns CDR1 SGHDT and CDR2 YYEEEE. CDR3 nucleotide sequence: TGTGCCAGCAGCTTTGAGGGACTAAGCTCCTACGAGCAGTACTTC. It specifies CASSFEGLSSYEQYF.

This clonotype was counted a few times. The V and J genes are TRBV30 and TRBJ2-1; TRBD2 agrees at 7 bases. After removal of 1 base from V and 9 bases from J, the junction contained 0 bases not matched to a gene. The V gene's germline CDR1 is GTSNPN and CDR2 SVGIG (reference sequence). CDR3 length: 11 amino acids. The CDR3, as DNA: TGTGCCTGGAGTGGGACTAGTGAGCAGTTCTTC. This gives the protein CAWSGTSEQFF.

CDR3 DNA sequence: TGCGCCAGCAGCGTCCAATCCGCGGAGACCCAGTACTTC. Encoded protein: CASSVQSAETQYF. This rearrangement joins TRBV5-1 to TRBJ2-5, with D uncertain. Trimming took off 4 bases at V and 5 bases at J, with 12 bases between the two ends. CDR3 length equals 13 residues. Germline values: CDR1 SGHRS, CDR2 YFSETQ.

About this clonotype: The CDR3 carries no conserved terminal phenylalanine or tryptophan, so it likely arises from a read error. CDR3 residues: CASSDDGRSTDTQYV. CDR3 coding DNA: TGTGCCAGCAGTGATGACGGGAGAAGCACAGATACGCAGTATGTT. The chain recombines TRBV2 with TRBJ2-3, with a weak D call TRBD2 (6 bases). Germline CDR1 and CDR2: SNHLY and FYNNEI. This CDR3 spans 15 amino acids. Trimming removed 3 bases from V and 0 bases from J, with 10 bases in between.

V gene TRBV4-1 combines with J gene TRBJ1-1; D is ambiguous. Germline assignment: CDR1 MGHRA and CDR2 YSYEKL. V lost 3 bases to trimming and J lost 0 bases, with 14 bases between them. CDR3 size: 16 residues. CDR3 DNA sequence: TGCGCCAGCAGCCACTCCCCCGTGACGGTGAACACTGAAGCTTTCTTT. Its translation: CASSHSPVTVNTEAFF.

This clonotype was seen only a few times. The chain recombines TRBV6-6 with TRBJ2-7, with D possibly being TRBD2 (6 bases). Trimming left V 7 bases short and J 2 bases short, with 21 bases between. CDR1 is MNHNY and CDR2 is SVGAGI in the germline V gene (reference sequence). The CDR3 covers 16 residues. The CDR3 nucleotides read TGTGCCAGCACCGAACCCCACGGGAGAGGCGCCTACGAGCAGTACTTC. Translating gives CASTEPHGRGAYEQYF.

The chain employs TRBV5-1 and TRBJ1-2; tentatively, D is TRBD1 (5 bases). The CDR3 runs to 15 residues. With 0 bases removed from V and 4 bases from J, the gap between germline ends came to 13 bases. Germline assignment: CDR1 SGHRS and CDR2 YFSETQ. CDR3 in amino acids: CASSLGDSRGYGYTF. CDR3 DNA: TGCGCCAGCAGCTTGGGGGACTCGCGAGGCTATGGCTACACCTTC.

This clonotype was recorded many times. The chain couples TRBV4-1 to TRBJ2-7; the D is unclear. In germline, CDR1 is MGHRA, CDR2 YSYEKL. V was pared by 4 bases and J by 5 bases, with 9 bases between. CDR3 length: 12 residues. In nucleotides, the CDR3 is TGCGCCAGCAGCCCGTCAGGAGACGAGCAGTACTTC. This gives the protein CASSPSGDEQYF.

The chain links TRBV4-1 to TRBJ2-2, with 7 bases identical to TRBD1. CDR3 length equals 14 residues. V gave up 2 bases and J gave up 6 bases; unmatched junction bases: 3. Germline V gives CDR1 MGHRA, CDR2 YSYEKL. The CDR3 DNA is TGCGCCAGCAGCCAAACTCAGGGGGCCGGGGAGCTGTTTTTT. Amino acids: CASSQTQGAGELFF.

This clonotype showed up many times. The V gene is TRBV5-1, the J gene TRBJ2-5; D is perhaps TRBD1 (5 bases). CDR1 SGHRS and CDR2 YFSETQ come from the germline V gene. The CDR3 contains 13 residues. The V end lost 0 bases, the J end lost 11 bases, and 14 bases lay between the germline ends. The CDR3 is CASSLALQKGQYF. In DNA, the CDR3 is TGCGCCAGCAGCTTGGCCCTCCAGAAGGGGCAGTACTTC.

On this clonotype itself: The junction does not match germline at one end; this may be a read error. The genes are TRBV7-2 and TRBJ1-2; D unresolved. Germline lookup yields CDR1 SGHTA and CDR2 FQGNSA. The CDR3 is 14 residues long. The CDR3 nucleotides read TGTGCCAGCAGCGACTACGGGAATAACTATAGCTACACCTTC. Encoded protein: CASSDYGNNYSYTF.

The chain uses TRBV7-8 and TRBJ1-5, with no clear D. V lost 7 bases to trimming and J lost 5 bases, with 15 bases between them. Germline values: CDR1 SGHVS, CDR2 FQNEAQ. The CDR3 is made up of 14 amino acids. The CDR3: CASTPSRTDQPQHF. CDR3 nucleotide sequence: TGTGCCAGCACCCCGAGTAGGACGGATCAGCCCCAGCATTTT.

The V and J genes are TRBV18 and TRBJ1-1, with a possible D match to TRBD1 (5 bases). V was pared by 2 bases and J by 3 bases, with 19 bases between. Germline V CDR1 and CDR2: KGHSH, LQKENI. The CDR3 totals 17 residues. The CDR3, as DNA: TGTGCCAGCTCACCAAAGGACACCCCTAAAGGAGACACTGAAGCTTTCTTT. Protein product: CASSPKDTPKGDTEAFF.

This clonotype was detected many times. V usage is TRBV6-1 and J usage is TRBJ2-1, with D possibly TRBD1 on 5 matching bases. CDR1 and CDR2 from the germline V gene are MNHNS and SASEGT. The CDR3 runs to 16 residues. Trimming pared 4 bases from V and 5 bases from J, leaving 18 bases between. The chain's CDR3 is CASSGFLAGINNEQFF. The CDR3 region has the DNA TGTGCCAGCAGTGGGTTTTTGGCAGGGATCAACAATGAGCAGTTCTTC.

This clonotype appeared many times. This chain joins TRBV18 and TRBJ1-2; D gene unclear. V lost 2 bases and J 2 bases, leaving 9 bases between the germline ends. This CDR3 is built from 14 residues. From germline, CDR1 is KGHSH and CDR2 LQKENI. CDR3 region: CASSPSGMNYGYTF. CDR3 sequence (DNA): TGTGCCAGCTCACCATCTGGGATGAACTATGGCTACACCTTC.

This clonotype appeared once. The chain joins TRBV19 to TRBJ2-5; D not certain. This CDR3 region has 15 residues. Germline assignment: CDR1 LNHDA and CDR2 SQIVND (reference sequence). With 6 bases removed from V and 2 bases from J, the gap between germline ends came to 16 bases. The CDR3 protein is CASRYFHVGQETQYF. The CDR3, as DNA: TGTGCCAGTAGATATTTTCATGTCGGACAAGAGACCCAGTACTTC.

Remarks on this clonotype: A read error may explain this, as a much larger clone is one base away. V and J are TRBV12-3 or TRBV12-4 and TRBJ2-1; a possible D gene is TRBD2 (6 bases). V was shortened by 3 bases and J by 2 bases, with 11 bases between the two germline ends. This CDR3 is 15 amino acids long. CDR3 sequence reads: CASSLERGTYNEQFF. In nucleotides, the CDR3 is TGTGCCAGCAGTTTGGAGCGCGGGACCTACAATGAGCAGTTCTTC.

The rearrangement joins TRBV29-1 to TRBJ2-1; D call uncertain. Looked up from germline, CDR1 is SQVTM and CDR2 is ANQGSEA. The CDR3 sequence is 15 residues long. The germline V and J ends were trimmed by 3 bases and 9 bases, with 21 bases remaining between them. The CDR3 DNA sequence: TGCAGCGTTGACCAGGAAGCCTATCAGTCCGCTGAGCAGTTCTTC. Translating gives CSVDQEAYQSAEQFF.

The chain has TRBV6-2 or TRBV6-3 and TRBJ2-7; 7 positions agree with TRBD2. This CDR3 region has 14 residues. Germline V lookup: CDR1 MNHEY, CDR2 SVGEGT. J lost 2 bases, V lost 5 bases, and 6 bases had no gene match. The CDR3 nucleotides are TGTGCCAGCAGTGACCCGGGACTACCCTACGAGCAGTACTTC. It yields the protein CASSDPGLPYEQYF.

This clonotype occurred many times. DNA for the CDR3: TGTGCCAGCAGCCCGGGGGAGGACTACGAGCAGTACTTC. It codes for CASSPGEDYEQYF. V and J are TRBV7-3 and TRBJ2-7, with D possibly matching TRBD2 (6 bases). Trimming cost V 5 bases and J 3 bases, with 11 bases left between them. The CDR3 sequence is 13 residues long. The germline V gene has CDR1 SGHTA and CDR2 FQGTGA.

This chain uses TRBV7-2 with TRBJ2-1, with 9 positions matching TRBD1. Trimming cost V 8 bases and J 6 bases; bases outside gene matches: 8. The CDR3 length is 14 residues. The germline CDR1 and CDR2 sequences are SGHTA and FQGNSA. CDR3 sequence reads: CASQEQGARNEQFF. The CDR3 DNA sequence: TGTGCCAGCCAGGAACAGGGGGCGCGCAATGAGCAGTTCTTC.